This T cell receptor beta chain was observed in a study of CD8 T cells in ankylosing spondylitis. As concerns this clonotype: Its antigen is not identified.

Scientists made TCR beta libraries using quantitative 5'-RACE with molecular barcodes. TCRdb re-called the 5' RACE reads through MiXCR, storing one row per CDR3 protein. In the table there are 200,000 to 300,000 distinct CDR3 sequences, under 30% of which are singletons. The study's findings and limits: Matched synovial fluid from ankylosing spondylitis patients was reported to be enriched for disease-linked clones. CD8+ cells made up the disease-linked clones, which were relatively rare in peripheral blood.

This CDR3 spans 12 amino acids. Deletions cut 3 bases from V and 9 bases from J, with 9 bases between. The source of this sequence is a male donor with ankylosing spondylitis or in good health (not recorded which). The chain joins TRBV12-3 or TRBV12-4 to TRBJ2-1; no clear D gene. The specimen was blood, either unsorted or a sorted T cell fraction (not recorded which). The CDR3 region is CASSFQSSEQFF. CDR3 nucleotide sequence: TGTGCCAGCAGTTTTCAATCGAGTGAGCAGTTCTTC.